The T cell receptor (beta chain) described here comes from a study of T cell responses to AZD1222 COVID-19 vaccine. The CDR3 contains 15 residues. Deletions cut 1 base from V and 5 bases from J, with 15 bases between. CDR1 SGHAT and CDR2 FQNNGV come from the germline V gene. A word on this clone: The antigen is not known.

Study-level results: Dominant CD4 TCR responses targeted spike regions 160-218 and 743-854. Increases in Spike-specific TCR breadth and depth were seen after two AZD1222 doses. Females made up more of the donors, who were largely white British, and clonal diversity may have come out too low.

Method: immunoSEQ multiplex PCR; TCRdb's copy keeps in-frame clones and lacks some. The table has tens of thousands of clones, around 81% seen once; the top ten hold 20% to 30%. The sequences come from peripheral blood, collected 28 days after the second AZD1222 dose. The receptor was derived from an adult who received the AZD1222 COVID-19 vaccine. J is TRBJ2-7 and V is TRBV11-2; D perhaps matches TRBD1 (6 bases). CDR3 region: CASSLAQYTGNEQYF. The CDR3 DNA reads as TGTGCCAGCAGCTTAGCCCAATATACAGGGAACGAGCAGTACTTC.